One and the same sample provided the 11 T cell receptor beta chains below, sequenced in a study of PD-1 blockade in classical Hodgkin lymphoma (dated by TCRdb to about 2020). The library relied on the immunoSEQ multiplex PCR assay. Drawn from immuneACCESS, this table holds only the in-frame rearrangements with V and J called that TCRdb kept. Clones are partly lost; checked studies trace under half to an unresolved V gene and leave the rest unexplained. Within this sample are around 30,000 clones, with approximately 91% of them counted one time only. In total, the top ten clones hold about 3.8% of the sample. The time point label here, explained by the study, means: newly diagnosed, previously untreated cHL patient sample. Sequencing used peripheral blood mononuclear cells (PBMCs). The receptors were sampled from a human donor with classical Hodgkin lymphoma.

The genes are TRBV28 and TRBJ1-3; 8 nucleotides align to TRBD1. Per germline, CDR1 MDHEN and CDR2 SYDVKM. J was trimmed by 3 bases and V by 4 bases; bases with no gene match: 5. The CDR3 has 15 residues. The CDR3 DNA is TGTGCCAGCAGTTCGGGACAGGCATATGGAAACACCATATATTTT. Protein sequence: CASSSGQAYGNTIYF.

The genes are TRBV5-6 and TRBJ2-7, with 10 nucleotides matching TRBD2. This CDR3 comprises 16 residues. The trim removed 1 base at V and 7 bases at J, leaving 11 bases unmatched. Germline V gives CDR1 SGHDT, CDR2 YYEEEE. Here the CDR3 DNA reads TGTGCCAGCAGCTTGTTTGCAGCGGGAGGGCCGGGTGAGCAGTACTTC. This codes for CASSLFAAGGPGEQYF. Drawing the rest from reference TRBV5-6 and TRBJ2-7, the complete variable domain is DAGVTQSPTHLIKTRGQQVTLRCSPKSGHDTVSWYQQALGQGPQFIFQYYEEEERQRGNFPDRFSGHQFPNYSSELNVNALLLGDSALYLCASSLFAAGGPGEQYFGPGTRLTVT.

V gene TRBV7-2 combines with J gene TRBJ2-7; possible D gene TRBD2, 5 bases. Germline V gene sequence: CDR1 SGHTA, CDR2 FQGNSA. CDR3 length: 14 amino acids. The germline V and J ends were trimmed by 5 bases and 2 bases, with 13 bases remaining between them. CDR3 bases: TGTGCCAGCAGCCTGGCCGGGGATCCCTACGAGCAGTACTTC. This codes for CASSLAGDPYEQYF.

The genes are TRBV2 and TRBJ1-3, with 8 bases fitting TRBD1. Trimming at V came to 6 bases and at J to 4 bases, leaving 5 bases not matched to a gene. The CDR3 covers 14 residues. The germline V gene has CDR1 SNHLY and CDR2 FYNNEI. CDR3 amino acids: CASRPGGGGNTIYF. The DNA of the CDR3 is TGTGCCAGCAGGCCAGGGGGCGGCGGAAACACCATATATTTT.

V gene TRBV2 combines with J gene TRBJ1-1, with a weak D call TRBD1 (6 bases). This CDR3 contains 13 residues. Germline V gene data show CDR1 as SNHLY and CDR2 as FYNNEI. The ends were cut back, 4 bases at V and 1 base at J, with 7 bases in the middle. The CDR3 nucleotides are TGTGCCAGCAGTGCGGACAGGAACACTGAAGCTTTCTTT. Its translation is CASSADRNTEAFF.

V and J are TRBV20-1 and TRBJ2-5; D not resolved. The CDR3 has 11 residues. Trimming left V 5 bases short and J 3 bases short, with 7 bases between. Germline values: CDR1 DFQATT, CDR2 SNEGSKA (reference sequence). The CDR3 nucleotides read TGCAGTGCTGGCAGGAAAGAGACCCAGTACTTC. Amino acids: CSAGRKETQYF.

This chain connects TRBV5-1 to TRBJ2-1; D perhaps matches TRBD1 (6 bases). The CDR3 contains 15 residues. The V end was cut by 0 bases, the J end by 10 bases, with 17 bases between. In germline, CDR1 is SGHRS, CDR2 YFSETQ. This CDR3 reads CASSLATGSSGEQFF. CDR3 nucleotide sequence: TGCGCCAGCAGCTTGGCCACAGGGAGTTCGGGAGAGCAGTTCTTC.

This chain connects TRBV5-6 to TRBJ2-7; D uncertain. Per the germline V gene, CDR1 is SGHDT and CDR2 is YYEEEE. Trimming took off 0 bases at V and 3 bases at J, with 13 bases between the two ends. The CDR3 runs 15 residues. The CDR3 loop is CASSLDLGQYYEQYF. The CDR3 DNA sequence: TGTGCCAGCAGCTTGGATCTGGGCCAATACTACGAGCAGTACTTC.

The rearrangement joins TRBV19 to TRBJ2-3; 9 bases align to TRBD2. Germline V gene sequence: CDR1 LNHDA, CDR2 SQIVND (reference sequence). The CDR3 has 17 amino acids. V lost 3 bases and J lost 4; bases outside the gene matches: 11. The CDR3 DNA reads TGTGCCAGTAGTATTTCTCTAGCGGGAATAGGCGCAGATACGCAGTATTTT. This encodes CASSISLAGIGADTQYF.

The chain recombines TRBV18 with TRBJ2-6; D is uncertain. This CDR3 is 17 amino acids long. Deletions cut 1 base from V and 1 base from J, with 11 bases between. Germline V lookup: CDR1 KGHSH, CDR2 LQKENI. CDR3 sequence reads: CASSPRVVASGANVLTF. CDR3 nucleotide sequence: TGTGCCAGCTCACCACGGGTGGTCGCATCTGGGGCCAACGTCCTGACTTTC.

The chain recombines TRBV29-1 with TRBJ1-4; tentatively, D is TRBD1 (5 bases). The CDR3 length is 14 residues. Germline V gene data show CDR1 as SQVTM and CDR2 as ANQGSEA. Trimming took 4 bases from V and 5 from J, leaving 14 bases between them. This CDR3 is CSVVIGAENEKLFF. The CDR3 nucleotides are TGCAGCGTTGTGATAGGGGCCGAAAATGAAAAACTGTTTTTT.